Included here is one T cell receptor (beta chain) sequence, with context. No antigen is known for it. No qualities accompany the bases; no much larger clone lies one base away. Whole blood was collected in K2EDTA tubes by collaborating institutions according to the institutions' own protocols. For TCRbeta analysis, collaborators shipped samples as frozen whole blood, isolated PBMCs, or DNA extracted from either of those sample types. TCRbeta CDR3 regions were amplified from genomic DNA by means of the immunoSEQ Assay, a bias-controlled multiplex PCR. As for the authors' bioinformatics: Within the assay, amplification of reference gene primers was used to estimate how many nucleated cells each sample contained. Sequence reads were collapsed and filtered to measure the absolute abundance of every unique TCRbeta CDR3 rearrangement. For each sample, productive Simpson clonality was calculated as the square root of Simpson's diversity index over productive rearrangements. Entries here come from immuneACCESS through TCRdb and include only in-frame sequences with V and J called. Some clones fail to appear in such tables; in the studies checked, an unresolved V gene covers under half of the shortfall, and the cause of the remainder is unknown. V and J calls and clone size follow that table, whereas D and trimming were derived from the DNA. This sample holds roughly 60,000 clones; 70% to 90% were observed only once. More than 12% of the sample comes from the top ten.

The data stem from a study of blood T cell repertoires in COVID-19 (dated by TCRdb to 2018 to 2020). A note on the overall study: The collaborator samples originated in the United States, Italy and Spain and spanned the acute and convalescent phases of COVID-19. The repertoires were released in a freely available public database meant as a resource for research on the immune response to SARS-CoV-2. The sample metadata nearly always contained a de-identified subject ID, COVID-19 status, age in years and sex. The material from the prospective study consisted of cDNA or gDNA derived from T cells, B-cell-depleted T cells, or PBMCs. Samples were obtained from the ongoing ImmuneRACE study (first 160 participants) and from about 1,300 subjects provided by 6 global collaborators. Where available, HLA class I and class II types were obtained from metadata supplied by the sample provider rather than from assay-based typing. Subjects who had been exposed to COVID-19, were actively infected with it, or had recovered from it provided the deeply sampled blood TCRbeta repertoires that made up the dataset.

The paper as a whole reports these results and caveats: The amount of clinical and demographic metadata varied by source and participant and was provided uncurated.

The CDR3 covers 14 residues, taking in both the cysteine and the phenylalanine. CDR3 DNA is the only sequence kept; it has 42 bases, read in frame from the first base. The V end loses 0 bases and the J end loses 5 bases, and a stretch of 10 bases separates them. Based on the germline V gene, the CDR1 and CDR2 sequences are MNHEY and SVGAGI. The sequence was collected from an elderly man with acute or convalescent COVID-19. The rearranged chain carries TRBV6-5 and TRBJ1-1, with the D gene call left open. The sample taken for sequencing was peripheral blood. CDR3 reads: CASSYSTGWTEAFF. The sequence in DNA is TGTGCCAGCAGTTACTCAACCGGGTGGACTGAAGCTTTCTTT.